The 26 T cell receptor beta chains given below trace back to one sample, sequenced in a study of blood T cell repertoires in COVID-19. Only in-frame clones appear in the TCRdb table, and some are missing; sequencing was by immunoSEQ multiplex PCR. The sample carries roughly 29,000 clones, approximately 88% recorded once. The material sequenced was peripheral blood. Every receptor here comes from a human donor in a cohort sampled during active COVID-19.

Written as DNA, the CDR3 is TGTGCCAGCACGGGAGGATTCACTGAAGCTTTCTTT. This gives the protein CASTGGFTEAFF. The chain links TRBV2 to TRBJ1-1; no firm D call. Trimming removed 7 bases at V and 4 bases at J, with 10 bases between. CDR3 length: 12 residues. Germline-derived CDR1 and CDR2 are SNHLY and FYNNEI.

This clone was counted a single time. The rearrangement uses TRBV9 and TRBJ2-7, with unresolved D. Germline values: CDR1 SGDLS, CDR2 YYNGEE. Trimming pared 9 bases from V and 5 bases from J, leaving 9 bases between. The CDR3 runs to 10 residues. The CDR3 coding sequence is TGTGCCAACCCATCTAACGAGCAGTACTTC. It translates to CANPSNEQYF. The full variable domain, its missing parts supplied by reference TRBV9 and TRBJ2-7, is DSGVTQTPKHLITATGQRVTLRCSPRSGDLSVYWYQQSLDQGLQFLIQYYNGEERAKGNILERFSAQQFPDLHSELNLSSLELGDSALYFCANPSNEQYFGPGTRLTVT.

This chain connects TRBV25-1 to TRBJ2-3; TRBD2 agrees at 7 bases. The germline CDR1 and CDR2 sequences are MGHDK and SYGVNS. The CDR3 spans 15 residues. V dropped 3 bases and J dropped 2; count of bases not matched to a gene: 5. In DNA, the CDR3 is TGTGCCAGCAGTGAGCGGCGGGGGAACACAGATACGCAGTATTTT. It codes for CASSERRGNTDTQYF. The full variable domain, in which reference TRBV25-1 and TRBJ2-3 provide the parts outside the CDR3, is EADIYQTPRYLVIGTGKKITLECSQTMGHDKMYWYQQDPGMELHLIHYSYGVNSTEKGDLSSESTVSRIRTEHFPLTLESARPSHTSQYLCASSERRGNTDTQYFGPGTRLTVL.

The rearrangement links TRBV6-2 or TRBV6-3 to TRBJ1-5; D is unresolved. Germline CDR1 is MNHEY and CDR2 is SVGEGT. This CDR3 spans 13 amino acids. V gave up 5 bases and J gave up 1 base, with 6 bases separating them. The CDR3 DNA sequence: TGTGCCAGCAGTACCAGGAGCAATCAGCCCCAGCATTTT. This codes for CASSTRSNQPQHF.

This chain joins TRBV5-1 and TRBJ1-2; D is unclear. The germline CDR1 and CDR2 sequences are SGHRS and YFSETQ. Trimming shortened V by 4 bases and J by 2 bases, and 12 bases separated the two germline ends. This CDR3 has 14 residues. CDR3 nucleotides: TGCGCCAGCAGCCCCGCAGGAACCAACTATGGCTACACCTTC. Protein: CASSPAGTNYGYTF.

This clone was detected only once. V is TRBV2 and J is TRBJ2-7, with 7 bases identical to TRBD1. Germline V CDR1 and CDR2: SNHLY, FYNNEI. The J segment lost 2 bases and the V segment lost 6 bases, leaving 4 bases of the junction unmatched. The CDR3 spans 13 residues. The CDR3 sequence is CASRTGLTYEQYF. The DNA for the CDR3 is TGTGCCAGCAGGACAGGGCTGACCTACGAGCAGTACTTC.

This clone was counted only a few times. The chain joins TRBV5-1 to TRBJ2-1; 15 bases are shared with TRBD2. Germline-derived CDR1 and CDR2 are SGHRS and YFSETQ. With V trimmed by 0 bases and J by 0 bases, 4 bases remained unmatched. The CDR3 covers 19 residues. As DNA, the CDR3 is TGCGCCAGCAGCTTGGTGGGGACTAGCGGGGGGAGCTCCTACAATGAGCAGTTCTTC. Translating it yields CASSLVGTSGGSSYNEQFF.

The chain carries TRBV5-5 and TRBJ2-5, with D possibly matching TRBD2 (5 bases). V was trimmed by 4 bases and J by 0 bases, leaving 13 bases between them. The germline V gene encodes CDR1 SGHKS and CDR2 YYEKEE (reference sequence). This CDR3 has 15 residues. The CDR3 is CASSPGRANQETQYF. The CDR3 DNA sequence: TGTGCCAGCAGCCCCGGGCGGGCTAACCAAGAGACCCAGTACTTC.

The genes are TRBV7-2 and TRBJ2-7; D uncertain. Trimming took 5 bases from V and 0 from J, leaving 2 bases between them. Germline loops: CDR1 SGHTA, CDR2 FQGNSA. The CDR3 extends over 11 amino acids. CDR3 bases: TGTGCCAGCAGCCGCTCCTACGAGCAGTACTTC. Protein product: CASSRSYEQYF.

The rearrangement links TRBV15 to TRBJ2-7; possible D gene TRBD1, 6 bases. The germline V gene encodes CDR1 LNHNV and CDR2 YYDKDF (reference sequence). CDR3 length: 14 amino acids. The V end lost 1 base, the J end lost 2 bases, and 9 bases lay between the germline ends. This chain's CDR3 is CATSRGGRTYEQYF. Written as DNA, the CDR3 is TGTGCCACCAGCAGAGGGGGGCGAACCTACGAGCAGTACTTC.

The chain carries TRBV4-3 and TRBJ2-1; 9 bases map to TRBD1. The CDR3 extends over 15 amino acids. CDR1 and CDR2 (germline): LGHNA, YSLEER. The V segment lost 0 bases and the J segment 6 bases; nucleotides outside the gene matches: 3. The CDR3 here is CASSQEGTGSNEQFF. CDR3 sequence (DNA): TGCGCCAGCAGCCAAGAGGGGACAGGGTCCAATGAGCAGTTCTTC.

This chain uses TRBV20-1 with TRBJ1-1; D unresolved. Germline V lookup: CDR1 DFQATT, CDR2 SNEGSKA (reference sequence). The CDR3 is 11 residues long. The V end was cut by 7 bases, the J end by 5 bases, with 11 bases between. CDR3: CSGWRDTEAFF. The CDR3 DNA is TGCAGTGGATGGCGGGATACTGAAGCTTTCTTT.

The rearrangement uses TRBV11-3 and TRBJ2-7; D is uncertain. This CDR3 spans 15 amino acids. The V end lost 0 bases, the J end lost 5 bases, and 14 bases lay between the germline ends. Germline assignment: CDR1 SGHNT and CDR2 YENEEA. CDR3 protein: CASSLDGLTLHEQYF. For the CDR3, the DNA is TGTGCCAGCAGCTTAGATGGGCTCACTCTTCACGAGCAGTACTTC.

As regards this clone: Relative to the germline gene, one junction end is altered; a read error may explain this. This sequence joins TRBV7-7 and TRBJ1-3; TRBD1 aligns across 8 bases. The V gene's germline CDR1 is SSHAT and CDR2 FNYEAQ (reference sequence). The CDR3 has 15 amino acids. The CDR3 loop reads CASSLSRGPGNTIYF. In DNA, the CDR3 is TGTGCTAGCAGCTTAAGCAGGGGGCCTGGAAACACCATATATTTT.

This chain joins TRBV10-3 and TRBJ2-7, with 8 positions matching TRBD1. The V gene end was trimmed by 10 bases and the J gene end by 2 bases; junction bases not matched to a gene: 4. The CDR3 is made up of 12 amino acids. The germline gives CDR1 ENHRY, CDR2 SYGVKD. DNA of the CDR3: TGTGCCACGCGACAGGGGACCTACGAGCAGTACTTC. Amino acid sequence: CATRQGTYEQYF.

The genes are TRBV2 and TRBJ2-7, with 8 positions matching TRBD1. There are 14 residues in the CDR3. Germline CDR1 and CDR2: SNHLY and FYNNEI. V lost 6 bases to trimming and J lost 1 base; unmatched junction nucleotides: 5. Here the CDR3 DNA reads TGTGCCAGCAGAAGACAGGGGAGGTCCTACGAGCAGTACTTC. It codes for CASRRQGRSYEQYF.

The rearrangement joins TRBV7-2 to TRBJ2-7, with 10 bases that match TRBD1. Germline CDR1 and CDR2: SGHTA and FQGNSA. There are 15 residues in the CDR3. Trimming cost V 1 base and J 6 bases; bases outside gene matches: 6. Here the CDR3 DNA reads TGTGCCAGCAGCTTAGACCGGGACAGGGGTTCCGAGCAGTACTTC. Its translation is CASSLDRDRGSEQYF.

The rearrangement links TRBV6-6 to TRBJ2-7; 8 nucleotides line up with TRBD1. The CDR3 is 13 residues long. The junction had 2 bases not matched to a gene; V was cut back by 6 bases and J by 1 base. Germline assignment: CDR1 MNHNY and CDR2 SVGAGI (reference sequence). The CDR3: CASSDRGSYEQYF. In DNA, the CDR3 is TGTGCCAGCAGCGACAGGGGATCCTACGAGCAGTACTTC.

The V gene is TRBV11-2, the J gene TRBJ1-6; a weak D match, TRBD1 (6 bases). Germline V gene lookup returns CDR1 SGHAT and CDR2 FQNNGV. The CDR3 covers 16 residues. V dropped 2 bases and J dropped 3 bases, with 11 bases sitting between them. CDR3 amino acids: CASSLRLDSYNSPLHF. For the CDR3, the DNA is TGTGCCAGCAGCTTACGTCTGGACAGCTATAATTCACCCCTCCACTTT.

This sequence joins TRBV6-2 or TRBV6-3 and TRBJ1-2; TRBD1 is a possible D gene (6 bases). V shed 6 bases and J shed 6 bases, with 14 bases lying between them. The CDR3 is made up of 13 amino acids. The germline V gene encodes CDR1 MNHEY and CDR2 SVGEGT. The CDR3 protein is CASSQQGLNGYTF. The CDR3 coding sequence is TGTGCCAGCAGCCAACAGGGCTTGAATGGCTACACCTTC.

There are a few counts of this clone. The rearrangement joins TRBV5-1 to TRBJ2-1, with D tentatively TRBD1 (5 bases). The CDR3 consists of 14 residues. CDR1 and CDR2 (germline): SGHRS, YFSETQ. Trimming removed 2 bases from V and 7 bases from J, with 13 bases in between. CDR3 loop: CASSLENQGNEQFF. Written as DNA, the CDR3 is TGCGCCAGCAGCTTAGAGAACCAGGGAAATGAGCAGTTCTTC. The whole variable domain, remainder taken from reference TRBV5-1 and TRBJ2-1, is KAGVTQTPRYLIKTRGQQVTLSCSPISGHRSVSWYQQTPGQGLQFLFEYFSETQRNKGNFPGRFSGRQFSNSRSEMNVSTLELGDSALYLCASSLENQGNEQFFGPGTRLTVL.

J is TRBJ2-3 and V is TRBV9; TRBD2 matches at 9 bases. The V segment lost 6 bases and the J segment 2 bases; nucleotides outside the gene matches: 4. The germline CDR1 and CDR2 sequences are SGDLS and YYNGEE. CDR3 length: 14 amino acids. In DNA form, the CDR3 reads TGTGCCAGCACACCGGGACTAGCCACAGATACGCAGTATTTT. It encodes CASTPGLATDTQYF.

This clone was observed a single time. The gene calls are TRBV11-2 and TRBJ2-5, with 9 bases identical to TRBD1. This CDR3 is built from 18 residues. V gave up 3 bases and J gave up 5 bases; unmatched junction bases: 16. Germline V gene sequence: CDR1 SGHAT, CDR2 FQNNGV. Here the CDR3 reads CASSFFGVTGGDLETQYF. CDR3 nucleotides: TGTGCCAGCAGCTTCTTTGGAGTCACAGGGGGCGATTTGGAGACCCAGTACTTC.

The CDR3 DNA reads TGTGCCAGCAGTTTCCAACTGCCCGGGACACAAGAGACCCAGTACTTC. Encoded protein: CASSFQLPGTQETQYF. The V call is TRBV28, the J call TRBJ2-5; D perhaps matches TRBD1 (6 bases). V lost 3 bases and J lost 2, with 16 bases in between. The CDR3 runs to 16 residues. Germline V gene lookup returns CDR1 MDHEN and CDR2 SYDVKM. The full variable domain, with the rest looked up from reference TRBV28 and TRBJ2-5, is DVKVTQSSRYLVKRTGEKVFLECVQDMDHENMFWYRQDPGLGLRLIYFSYDVKMKEKGDIPEGYSVSREKKERFSLILESASTNQTSMYLCASSFQLPGTQETQYFGPGTRLLVL.

The V and J genes are TRBV19 and TRBJ2-7; TRBD1 matches at 7 bases. V lost 4 bases to trimming and J lost 2 bases; unmatched junction nucleotides: 5. CDR1 is LNHDA, CDR2 SQIVND, per germline (reference sequence). The CDR3 totals 14 residues. The CDR3 spells CASSTPGQTYEQYF. CDR3 bases: TGTGCCAGTAGTACACCGGGACAGACCTACGAGCAGTACTTC.

This clone was recorded a few times. The rearrangement joins TRBV15 to TRBJ2-3, with 8 positions matching TRBD1. V was clipped by 2 bases and J by 3 bases; unmatched bases: 10. The CDR3 is made up of 17 amino acids. CDR1 and CDR2 (germline): LNHNV, YYDKDF (reference sequence). DNA of the CDR3: TGTGCCACCAGCAGAAGAACCAGGGGGCGCTTGACAGATACGCAGTATTTT. Translated: CATSRRTRGRLTDTQYF.